This record looks at one TCR beta chain sequence and its context. Its recognized antigen is unknown. Base qualities are not provided; no much larger clone lies one nucleotide away. Reading from cysteine to phenylalanine, the CDR3 counts 14 amino acids. Only the CDR3 portion is preserved as DNA: 42 bases, with reading frame beginning at the first base. A distance of 15 bases separates the germline ends of V and J, which lose 5 bases and 10 bases respectively. Per the germline V gene, MNHEY is the CDR1 and SVGAGI is the CDR2. This specimen belongs to a study of human T cells and chemical hapten exposure (dated by TCRdb to the early 2020s). In the study overall: For sensitization, 2% DPC in acetone was applied to a roughly 2 cm by roughly 2 cm area of upper inner arm skin. Weekly therapeutic DPC doses were additionally applied to the scalp of patients throughout the roughly 25-week study period. Patch testing on the upper back used Finn chambers containing 0.01% DPC, with scoring done after 6 days according to International Contact Dermatitis Research Group standards. The patient cohort, mostly female, included alopecia areata with under or over 50% scalp involvement, alopecia totalis and alopecia universalis. Libraries were pooled for sequencing, and per-sample TCR yields varied mainly because of small differences in library volumes within the pool. Peripheral blood TCR repertoire changes were tracked in vivo in alopecia patients during primary and secondary sensitization to the hapten diphenylcyclopropenone (DPC). Blood samples were taken from patients before sensitization (week 0) and at 2, 6 and about 24 weeks after DPC sensitization. Around 30 alopecia patients provided blood for TCR sequencing at one to four time points (pre-sensitization, 2, 6 and 24 weeks).

The label giving this sample's time point can be read as: pre-sensitization, week 0. The sample's treatment or condition label is to be understood as: therapeutic diphenylcyclopropenone sensitization with weekly scalp DPC. At every patch-test visit, the blood draw took place before the patch test was put on. To be eligible, patients had to be aged 18 to 70, diagnosed with alopecia and judged suitable for DPC therapy, while pregnant patients were excluded. Unfractionated whole blood was collected in Tempus Blood RNA tubes, and total RNA was extracted from that blood. Points the paper makes about the study in general: DPC sensitization did not change the number of TCRs with a frequency above 1 in 1000, and there was no evidence of changes in global repertoire structure. After repeated subsampling, the strength of the expansion versus patch-test correlation and the threshold at which it became significant changed. Because all patients had alopecia, a presumed autoimmune disease, the immune response of the patients might differ from that of healthy individuals. A positive correlation was found between the number of PT1 expanded TCRs and patch test score, with significance reached at thresholds 8, 16 and 32 but not 4. Expanded TCRs formed significantly more large CDR3 similarity clusters than pre-sensitization or healthy control sets, consistent with antigen-driven responses.

The library was generated by RACE. Sequencing relied on a NextSeq 500. Library preparation attached unique molecular identifiers to individual cDNA molecules for quantitative, reproducible TCR counting. From each blood RNA sample, both TCR alpha and TCR beta chains were sequenced. For the original study's pipeline: The median number of TCRs per sample was some 100,000, ranging from 23,224 to 690,600. V, J and CDR3 annotation of the TCR reads was carried out using the Decombinator software suite. For the PS versus PT1 abundance plots, all samples were subsampled to the same number of TCRs (28,000). TCRs were defined as expanded if absent before sensitization and observed at least eight times at the 2-week time point. TCRdb passed the public sequencing reads through fastp at Q25 and MiXCR, retaining productive beta sequences. Identical CDR3 protein sequences are pooled into one entry, listed with their most common genes and DNA. For this entry, the V and J calls and clone size follow TCRdb and not the study's own pipeline. The sample data list approximately 260,000 distinct CDR3 sequences, and roughly 8% of these were observed just once. The ten biggest clones cover more than 0.95% of the sample.

The sequence derives from a man between 18 and 29 years old with alopecia areata. Some clones in this sample may be carry-over from other donors' samples. This sequence uses TRBV6-5 and TRBJ2-6; TRBD1 might be the D gene, on 5 matching bases. The sequences come from whole blood, collected in connection with sensitization to the hapten diphenylcyclopropenone (DPC). This receptor carries the CDR3 CASSRQSAYNVLTF. The DNA sequence reads TGTGCCAGCAGTCGACAGAGCGCTTATAACGTCCTGACTTTC.